The source of this TCR beta chain is a study of shared T cell receptors in the human thymus. The CDR3 runs to 15 residues. Germline values: CDR1 MNHEY, CDR2 SMNVEV (reference sequence). V was clipped by 5 bases and J by 1 base; unmatched bases: 7. TCRdb keeps only in-frame clones here, not all; method: immunoSEQ multiplex PCR. Here the sample spans hundreds of thousands of clones, approximately 88% being singletons. The same data also contributed to another study, on human thymus T cells. That paper notes: Corrective cardiac operations yielded the resected thymus tissue. Reports from related research described highly overlapping thymic repertoires among unrelated individuals.

Sequencing input: thymocytes. The TCR sequence derives from a boy in the first two years of life with a congenital heart defect. The genes are TRBV27 and TRBJ1-1; 7 bases agree with TRBD1. The CDR3: CASSTGARGNTEAFF. The CDR3 nucleotides read TGTGCCAGCAGTACAGGGGCCAGGGGGAACACTGAAGCTTTCTTT.